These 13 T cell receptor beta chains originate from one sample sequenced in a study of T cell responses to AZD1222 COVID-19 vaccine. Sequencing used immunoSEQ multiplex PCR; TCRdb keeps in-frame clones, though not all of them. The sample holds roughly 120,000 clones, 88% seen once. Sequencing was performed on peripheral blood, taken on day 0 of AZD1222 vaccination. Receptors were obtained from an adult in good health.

Written as DNA, the CDR3 is TGTGCCAGCTCACCACCGGGGTACGCCGGGGAGCTGTTTTTT. It is translated as CASSPPGYAGELFF. J is TRBJ2-2 and V is TRBV18; D gene ambiguous. V lost 0 bases to trimming and J lost 6 bases, with 8 bases between them. The CDR3 extends over 14 amino acids. The germline gives CDR1 KGHSH, CDR2 LQKENI.

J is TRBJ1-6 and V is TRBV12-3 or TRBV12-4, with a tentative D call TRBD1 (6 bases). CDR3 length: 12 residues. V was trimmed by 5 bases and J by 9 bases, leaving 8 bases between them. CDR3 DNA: TGTGCCAGCAGTCGAGGGGGTTCACCCCTCCACTTT. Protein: CASSRGGSPLHF.

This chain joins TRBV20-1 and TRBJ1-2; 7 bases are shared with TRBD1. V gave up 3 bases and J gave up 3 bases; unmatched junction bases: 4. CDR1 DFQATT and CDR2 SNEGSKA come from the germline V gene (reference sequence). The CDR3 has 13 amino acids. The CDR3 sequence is CSASGQGDYGYTF. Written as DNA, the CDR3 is TGCAGTGCTAGTGGCCAGGGGGACTATGGCTACACCTTC.

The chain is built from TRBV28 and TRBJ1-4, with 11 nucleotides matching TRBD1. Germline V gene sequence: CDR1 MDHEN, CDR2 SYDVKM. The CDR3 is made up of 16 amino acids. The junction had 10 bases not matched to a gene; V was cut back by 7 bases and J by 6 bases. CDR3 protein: CASNDDGQGAYEKLFF. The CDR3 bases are TGTGCCAGCAACGACGACGGACAGGGGGCTTATGAAAAACTGTTTTTT.

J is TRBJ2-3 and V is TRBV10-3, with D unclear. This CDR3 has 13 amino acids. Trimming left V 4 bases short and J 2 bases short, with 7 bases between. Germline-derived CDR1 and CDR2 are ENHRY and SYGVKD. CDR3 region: CAISASDTDTQYF. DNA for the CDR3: TGTGCCATCAGTGCCAGTGACACAGATACGCAGTATTTT.

CDR3 nucleotides: TGTGCCAGCATTAGGGAACACGATAGCAATCAGCCCCAGCATTTT. Encoded protein: CASIREHDSNQPQHF. The chain links TRBV7-7 to TRBJ1-5; unclear D gene. This CDR3 region has 15 residues. The V end lost 7 bases, the J end lost 0 bases, and 13 bases lay between the germline ends. CDR1 and CDR2 (germline): SSHAT, FNYEAQ (reference sequence).

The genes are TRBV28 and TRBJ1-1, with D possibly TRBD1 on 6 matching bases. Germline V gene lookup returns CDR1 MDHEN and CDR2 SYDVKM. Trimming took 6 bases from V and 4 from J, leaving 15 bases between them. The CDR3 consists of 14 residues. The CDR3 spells CASSPGDATTEAFF. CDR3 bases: TGTGCCAGCAGCCCAGGGGATGCTACCACTGAAGCTTTCTTT.

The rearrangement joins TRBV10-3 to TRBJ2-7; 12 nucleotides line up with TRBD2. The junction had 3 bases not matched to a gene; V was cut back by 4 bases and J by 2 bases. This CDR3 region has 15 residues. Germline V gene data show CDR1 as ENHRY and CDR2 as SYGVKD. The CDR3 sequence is CAISGWTSGTYEQYF. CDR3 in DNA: TGTGCCATCAGTGGGTGGACTAGCGGGACCTACGAGCAGTACTTC.

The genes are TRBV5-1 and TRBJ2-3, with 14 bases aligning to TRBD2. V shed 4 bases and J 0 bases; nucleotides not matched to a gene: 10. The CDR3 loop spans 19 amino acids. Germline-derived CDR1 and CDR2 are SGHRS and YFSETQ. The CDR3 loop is CASSLLGLAGGSSTDTQYF. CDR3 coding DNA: TGCGCCAGCAGCCTCCTTGGACTAGCGGGGGGCTCGAGCACAGATACGCAGTATTTT.

The CDR3 loop is CASSKTGLRTEAFF. The DNA for the CDR3 is TGTGCCAGCAGCAAGACAGGGTTGCGCACTGAAGCTTTCTTT. The chain employs TRBV21-1 and TRBJ1-1; the table gives TRBD1 as D, unverified against the DNA. TRBV21-1 is annotated as a pseudogene. The CDR3 has 14 amino acids.

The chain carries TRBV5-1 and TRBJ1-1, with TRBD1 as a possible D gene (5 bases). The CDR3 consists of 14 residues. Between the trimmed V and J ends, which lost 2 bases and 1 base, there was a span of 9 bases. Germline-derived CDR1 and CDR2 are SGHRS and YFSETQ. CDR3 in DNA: TGCGCCAGCAGCTTTGGGAGGGGGAACACTGAAGCTTTCTTT. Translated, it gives CASSFGRGNTEAFF.

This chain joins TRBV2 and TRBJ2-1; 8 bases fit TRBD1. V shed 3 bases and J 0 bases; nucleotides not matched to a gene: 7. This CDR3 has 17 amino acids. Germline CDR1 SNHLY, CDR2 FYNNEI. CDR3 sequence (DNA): TGTGCCAGCAGTGATCGACAGGGGCAAAGCTCCTACAATGAGCAGTTCTTC. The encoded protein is CASSDRQGQSSYNEQFF.

The CDR3 nucleotides are TGTGCCAGCAGCTTCGAGGGGTCTACTAGCACAGATACGCAGTATTTT. The encoded protein is CASSFEGSTSTDTQYF. The chain has TRBV13 and TRBJ2-3; the D gene could be TRBD1 or TRBD2 (5 bases each). CDR3 length: 16 residues. CDR1 is PRHDT, CDR2 FYEKMQ, per germline (reference sequence). V was trimmed by 3 bases and J by 0 bases, leaving 13 bases between them.